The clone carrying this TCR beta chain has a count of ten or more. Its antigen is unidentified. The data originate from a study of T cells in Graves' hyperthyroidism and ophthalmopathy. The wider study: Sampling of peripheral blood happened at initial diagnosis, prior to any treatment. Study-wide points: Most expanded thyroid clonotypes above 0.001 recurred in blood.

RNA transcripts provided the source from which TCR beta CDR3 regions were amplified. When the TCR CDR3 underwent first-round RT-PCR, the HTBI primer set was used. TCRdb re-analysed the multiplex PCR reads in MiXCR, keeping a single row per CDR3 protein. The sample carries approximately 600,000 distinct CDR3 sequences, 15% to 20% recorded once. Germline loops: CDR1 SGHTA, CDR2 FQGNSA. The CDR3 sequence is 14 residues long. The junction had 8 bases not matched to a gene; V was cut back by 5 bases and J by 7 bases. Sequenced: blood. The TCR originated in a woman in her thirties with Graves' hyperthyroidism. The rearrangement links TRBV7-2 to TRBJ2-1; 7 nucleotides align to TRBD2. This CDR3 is CASSLREAWNEQFF. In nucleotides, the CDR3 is TGTGCCAGCAGCCTCCGGGAGGCGTGGAATGAGCAGTTCTTC.